Shown below are 2 T cell receptor beta chains from a single sample sequenced in a study of T cells expressing NK-cell markers. TCRdb re-called the 5' RACE reads and shows each CDR3 protein once, DNA omitted. Its table lists 350,000 to 500,000 distinct CDR3 sequences. Sequencing was done on a sample of blood T cells: a sorted CD56 or NKG2C T cell subset, CD4+ or CD8+ T cells, or bulk PBMC T cells (not recorded which). The receptors derive from a woman between 18 and 69 years old in good health.

The V call is TRBV6-5, the J call TRBJ2-5. The CDR3 has 14 residues. Germline values: CDR1 MNHEY, CDR2 SVGAGI. The chain's CDR3 is CASSYSIGGETQYF.

CDR3 loop: CASSRGEIPEAFF. The chain joins TRBV6-2 or TRBV6-3 to TRBJ1-1; TCRdb proposes TRBD1, but this gene call is untestable without DNA. There are 13 residues in the CDR3. Germline V gene lookup returns CDR1 MNHEY and CDR2 SVGEGT.